A selection of T cell receptor beta chains follows, all from one sample in a study of T cell responses to AZD1222 COVID-19 vaccine. Clones were sequenced by immunoSEQ multiplex PCR, and TCRdb holds only the in-frame ones, with some missing. The profile shows under 150,000 clones, around 92% of them singletons. The sequences come from peripheral blood, collected 28 days after the second AZD1222 dose. The receptors shown here come from an adult who received the AZD1222 COVID-19 vaccine. CDR3s include the opening cysteine and the closing phenylalanine or tryptophan. D genes are given only for firm matches. Some rows have no size entry. The others give once, few or many, or a class for an expanded clone.

D	V	J	length	size	CDR3	DNA
.	TRBV7-2	TRBJ2-1	14	.	CASSLGSPHNEQFF	TGTGCCAGCAGCTTAGGTAGCCCCCACAATGAGCAGTTCTTC
TRBD1	TRBV7-9	TRBJ1-4	15	.	CASSSYRGVNEKLFF	TGTGCCAGCAGCTCTTACAGGGGTGTCAATGAAAAACTGTTTTTT
.	TRBV7-2	TRBJ1-4	16	.	CASSVALGAGGEKLFF	TGTGCCAGCAGCGTAGCCCTAGGGGCAGGAGGTGAAAAACTGTTTTTT
TRBD2	TRBV7-7	TRBJ2-5	17	.	CASSLGRLAGGRETQYF	TGTGCTAGCAGCTTAGGGAGGCTAGCGGGGGGACGAGAGACCCAGTACTTC
.	TRBV12-3/TRBV12-4	TRBJ1-2	12	.	CASSLEGYGYTF	TGTGCCAGCAGCCTCGAGGGCTATGGCTACACCTTC
.	TRBV6-2/TRBV6-3	TRBJ2-5	14	.	CASSFVEGGETQYF	TGTGCCAGCAGTTTTGTGGAGGGGGGCGAGACCCAGTACTTC
.	TRBV19	TRBJ1-1	14	.	CASSMGQRNTEAFF	TGTGCCAGTAGTATGGGACAAAGAAACACTGAAGCTTTCTTT
.	TRBV2	TRBJ1-3	14	.	CASSDTGTGNTIYF	TGTGCCAGCAGTGATACAGGGACTGGAAACACCATATATTTT
.	TRBV19	TRBJ2-2	16	.	CASRIGAGTYTGELFF	TGTGCCAGTAGGATTGGGGCCGGGACATACACCGGGGAGCTGTTTTTT
TRBD2	TRBV10-3	TRBJ2-1	15	once	CAIRASGRAYNEQFF	TGTGCCATCAGGGCTAGCGGGAGGGCGTACAATGAGCAGTTCTTC
.	TRBV5-1	TRBJ1-6	13	.	CASTDTDLSPLHF	TGCGCCAGCACGGACACCGATCTTTCACCCCTCCACTTT
.	TRBV30	TRBJ1-2	14	.	CAWDGPERYYGYTF	TGTGCCTGGGACGGTCCAGAACGATACTATGGCTACACCTTC
TRBD2	TRBV4-3	TRBJ2-2	17	.	CASSQVLAGVGTGELFF	TGCGCCAGCAGCCAAGTTTTGGCGGGAGTGGGCACCGGGGAGCTGTTTTTT
.	TRBV19	TRBJ2-1	14	.	CASSRGVDYNEQFF	TGTGCCAGTTCTAGGGGGGTTGACTACAATGAGCAGTTCTTC
TRBD1	TRBV6-6	TRBJ2-4	15	.	CASRTTQGTKNIQYF	TGTGCCAGCAGAACAACACAGGGGACCAAAAACATTCAGTACTTC
.	TRBV3-1/TRBV3-2	TRBJ2-1	16	.	CASSQVTVLSYNEQFF	TGTGCCAGCAGCCAAGTTACGGTACTTTCCTACAATGAGCAGTTCTTC
.	TRBV29-1	TRBJ1-3	13	.	CSGTTSSGNTIYF	TGCAGCGGTACAACTAGCTCTGGAAACACCATATATTTT
.	TRBV2	TRBJ1-1	15	.	CASSEAGAMNTEAFF	TGTGCCAGCAGTGAGGCGGGGGCCATGAACACTGAAGCTTTCTTT
TRBD2	TRBV6-4	TRBJ2-1	15	.	CASSDLAGVNNEQFF	TGTGCCAGCAGTGATCTAGCGGGAGTCAACAATGAGCAGTTCTTC
.	TRBV7-2	TRBJ1-4	14	.	CASTLGWGDEKLFF	TGTGCCAGCACCTTGGGGTGGGGGGACGAAAAACTGTTTTTT
TRBD1	TRBV19	TRBJ1-1	14	.	CASSMRTGNTEAFF	TGTGCCAGTAGTATGAGGACAGGGAACACTGAAGCTTTCTTT
.	TRBV30	TRBJ1-3	13	.	CAWRRMGFYAIYF	TGTGCCTGGAGACGAATGGGCTTTTACGCCATATATTTT
.	TRBV3-1/TRBV3-2	TRBJ1-2	13	.	CASSPRRSGGYTF	TGTGCCAGCAGCCCCCGGCGGTCCGGGGGCTACACCTTC
.	TRBV19	TRBJ1-5	15	.	CASNILLGSGTPQHF	TGTGCCAGTAACATACTCCTTGGAAGCGGGACGCCCCAGCATTTT
.	TRBV9	TRBJ2-1	14	.	CASSVGQVYNEQFF	TGTGCCAGCAGCGTAGGGCAAGTCTACAATGAGCAGTTCTTC
TRBD1	TRBV5-1	TRBJ1-5	15	.	CASSLQGGSDQPQHF	TGCGCCAGCAGCTTGCAGGGGGGCTCGGATCAGCCCCAGCATTTT
.	TRBV14	TRBJ2-5	16	.	CASSTVLGAVRETQYF	TGTGCCAGCAGCACCGTGCTGGGGGCGGTGCGAGAGACCCAGTACTTC
TRBD2	TRBV11-3	TRBJ2-2	14	.	CASRLAGGYGELFF	TGTGCCAGCAGACTAGCGGGAGGATACGGGGAGCTGTTTTTT
.	TRBV7-9	TRBJ2-3	17	.	CASSLGLVGQGADTQYF	TGTGCCAGCAGCTTAGGGTTGGTGGGCCAAGGGGCAGATACGCAGTATTTT
.	TRBV12-5	TRBJ1-2	12	.	CASGLSPYGYTF	TGTGCTAGTGGTTTATCCCCCTATGGCTACACCTTC
.	TRBV7-2	TRBJ2-2	13	.	CASRIPSTGELFF	TGTGCCAGCAGAATACCATCCACCGGGGAGCTGTTTTTT
.	TRBV19	TRBJ1-1	14	.	CASSVRGGNTEAFF	TGTGCCAGTAGTGTCAGGGGCGGGAACACTGAAGCTTTCTTT
.	TRBV5-1	TRBJ2-1	11	once	CASSSFDEQFF	TGCGCCAGCAGCTCGTTCGATGAGCAGTTCTTC
.	TRBV27	TRBJ1-2	13	.	CASRVMGGDGYTF	TGTGCCAGCAGAGTTATGGGAGGGGATGGCTACACCTTC
.	TRBV9	TRBJ2-3	15	.	CASSVGGGSTDTQYF	TGTGCCAGCAGCGTAGGCGGCGGGAGCACAGATACGCAGTATTTT
TRBD1	TRBV29-1	TRBJ1-1	15	.	CSVDRSGTGNTEAFF	TGCAGCGTTGACCGATCGGGGACAGGGAACACTGAAGCTTTCTTT
TRBD2	TRBV3-1/TRBV3-2	TRBJ2-2	18	.	CASSQEGLAGGLTGELFF	TGTGCCAGCAGCCAAGAAGGACTAGCGGGGGGGCTAACCGGGGAGCTGTTTTTT
TRBD2	TRBV3-1/TRBV3-2	TRBJ2-1	15	.	CASSRGLAGGSEQFF	TGTGCCAGCAGCCGAGGACTAGCGGGAGGGTCTGAGCAGTTCTTC
.	TRBV3-1/TRBV3-2	TRBJ2-1	15	.	CASSQDAGGYNEQFF	TGTGCCAGCAGCCAAGATGCAGGAGGTTACAATGAGCAGTTCTTC
TRBD1	TRBV14	TRBJ1-1	17	.	CASSQEGTGWFGTEAFF	TGTGCCAGCAGCCAAGAAGGGACAGGGTGGTTCGGCACTGAAGCTTTCTTT
.	TRBV6-2/TRBV6-3	TRBJ1-1	11	.	CASSQQLKAFF	TGTGCCAGCAGCCAACAGTTAAAAGCTTTCTTT
.	TRBV6-2/TRBV6-3	TRBJ2-1	14	.	CASSPNPAYNEQFF	TGTGCCAGCAGTCCAAACCCGGCGTACAATGAGCAGTTCTTC
.	TRBV19	TRBJ1-2	14	.	CASSIGLLKGGYTF	TGTGCCAGTAGTATAGGGCTCCTCAAGGGCGGCTACACCTTC
.	TRBV11-2	TRBJ1-2	16	few	CASRHPMSGVKYGYTF	TGTGCCAGCAGACACCCTATGTCTGGGGTTAAATATGGCTACACCTTC
.	TRBV12-3/TRBV12-4	TRBJ2-7	13	.	CASSLAVLYEQYF	TGTGCCAGCAGTTTAGCGGTCTTATACGAGCAGTACTTC
.	TRBV7-6	TRBJ2-5	14	once	CASSWEIRGGTQYF	TGTGCCAGCAGCTGGGAGATTAGGGGCGGGACCCAGTACTTC
TRBD1	TRBV19	TRBJ1-2	16	.	CASSRLAGGAGYGYTF	TGTGCCAGTAGCCGCCTGGCAGGGGGCGCTGGGTATGGCTACACCTTC
TRBD2	TRBV7-3	TRBJ2-1	15	.	CASSLEAGGQNEQFF	TGTGCCAGCAGCTTAGAGGCGGGAGGGCAGAATGAGCAGTTCTTC